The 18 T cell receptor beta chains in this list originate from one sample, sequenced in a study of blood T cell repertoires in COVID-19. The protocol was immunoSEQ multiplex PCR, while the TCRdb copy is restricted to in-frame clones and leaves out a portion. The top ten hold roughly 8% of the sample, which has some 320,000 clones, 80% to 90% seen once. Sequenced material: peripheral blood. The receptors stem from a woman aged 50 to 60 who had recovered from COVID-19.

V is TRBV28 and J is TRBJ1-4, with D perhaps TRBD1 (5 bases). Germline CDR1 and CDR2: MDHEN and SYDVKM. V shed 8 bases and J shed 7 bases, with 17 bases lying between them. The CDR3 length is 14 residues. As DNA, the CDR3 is TGTGCCAGCGGCGGGGGTAGACGGCGTGAAAAACTGTTTTTT. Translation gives CASGGGRRREKLFF.

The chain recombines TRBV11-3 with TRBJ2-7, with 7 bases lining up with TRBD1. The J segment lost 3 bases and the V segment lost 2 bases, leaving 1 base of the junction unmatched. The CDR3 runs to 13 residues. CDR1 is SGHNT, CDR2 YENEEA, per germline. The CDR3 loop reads CASSLNRGYEQYF. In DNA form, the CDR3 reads TGTGCCAGCAGCTTAAACAGGGGCTACGAGCAGTACTTC.

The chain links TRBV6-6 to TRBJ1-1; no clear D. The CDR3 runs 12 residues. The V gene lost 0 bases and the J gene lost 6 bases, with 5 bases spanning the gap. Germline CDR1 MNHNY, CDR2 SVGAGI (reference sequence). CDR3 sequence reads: CASSYSTPEAFF. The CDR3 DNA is TGTGCCAGCAGTTACTCGACTCCTGAAGCTTTCTTT.

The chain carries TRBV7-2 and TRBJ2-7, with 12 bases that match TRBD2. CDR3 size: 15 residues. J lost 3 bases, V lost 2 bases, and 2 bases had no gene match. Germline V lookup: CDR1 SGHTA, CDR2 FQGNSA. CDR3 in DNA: TGTGCCAGCAGCTTAAGACTAGCGGGGGTCTACGAGCAGTACTTC. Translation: CASSLRLAGVYEQYF.

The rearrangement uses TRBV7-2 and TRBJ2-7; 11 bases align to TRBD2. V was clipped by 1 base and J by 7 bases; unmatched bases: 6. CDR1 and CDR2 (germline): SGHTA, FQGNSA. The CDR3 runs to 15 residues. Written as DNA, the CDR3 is TGTGCCAGCAGCTTAGTACTAGCGGGAGCGGGGGAGCAGTACTTC. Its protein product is CASSLVLAGAGEQYF.

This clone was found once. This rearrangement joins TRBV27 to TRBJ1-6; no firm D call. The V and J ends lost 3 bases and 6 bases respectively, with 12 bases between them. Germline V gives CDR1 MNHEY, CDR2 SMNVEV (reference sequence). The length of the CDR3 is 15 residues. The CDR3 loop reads CASSFHRETNSPLHF. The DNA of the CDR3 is TGTGCCAGCAGTTTCCACCGCGAAACTAATTCACCCCTCCACTTT.

CDR3 in amino acids: CASSLDGQETQYF. The DNA for the CDR3 is TGTGCCAGCAGCTTGGACGGTCAAGAGACCCAGTACTTC. The rearrangement links TRBV5-5 to TRBJ2-5, with D hard to call. Germline assignment: CDR1 SGHKS and CDR2 YYEKEE (reference sequence). The CDR3 is 13 amino acids. Trimming left V 0 bases short and J 2 bases short, with 5 bases between.

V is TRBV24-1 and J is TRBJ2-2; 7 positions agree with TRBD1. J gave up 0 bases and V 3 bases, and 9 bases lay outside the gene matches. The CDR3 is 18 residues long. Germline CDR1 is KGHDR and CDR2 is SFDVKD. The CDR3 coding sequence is TGTGCCACCAGTGATCCCGTCCCGGGACAGACGAACACCGGGGAGCTGTTTTTT. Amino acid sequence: CATSDPVPGQTNTGELFF.

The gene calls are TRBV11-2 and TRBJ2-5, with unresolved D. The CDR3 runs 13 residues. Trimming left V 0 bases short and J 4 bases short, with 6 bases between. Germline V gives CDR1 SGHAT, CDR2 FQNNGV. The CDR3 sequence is CASSLERIETQYF. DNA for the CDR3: TGTGCCAGCAGCTTAGAGCGGATAGAGACCCAGTACTTC.

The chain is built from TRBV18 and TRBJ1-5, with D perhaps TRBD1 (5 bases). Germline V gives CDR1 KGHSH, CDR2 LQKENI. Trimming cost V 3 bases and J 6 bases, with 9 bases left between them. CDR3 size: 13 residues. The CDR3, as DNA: TGTGCCAGCTCACCGGGGCCTCGTCAGCCCCAGCATTTT. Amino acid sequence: CASSPGPRQPQHF.

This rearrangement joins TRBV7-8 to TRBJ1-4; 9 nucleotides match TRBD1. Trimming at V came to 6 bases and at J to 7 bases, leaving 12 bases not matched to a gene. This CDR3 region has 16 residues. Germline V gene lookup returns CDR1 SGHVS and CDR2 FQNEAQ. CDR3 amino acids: CASSPTAGTGSEKLFF. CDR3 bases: TGTGCCAGCAGTCCAACGGCCGGGACAGGGAGTGAAAAACTGTTTTTT.

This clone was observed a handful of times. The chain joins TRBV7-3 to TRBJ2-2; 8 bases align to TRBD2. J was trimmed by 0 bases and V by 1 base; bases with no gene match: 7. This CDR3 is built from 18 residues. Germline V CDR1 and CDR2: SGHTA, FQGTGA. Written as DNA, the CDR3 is TGTGCCAGCAGCTTAAGCTCCGGGGGGGTAGCGAACACCGGGGAGCTGTTTTTT. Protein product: CASSLSSGGVANTGELFF.

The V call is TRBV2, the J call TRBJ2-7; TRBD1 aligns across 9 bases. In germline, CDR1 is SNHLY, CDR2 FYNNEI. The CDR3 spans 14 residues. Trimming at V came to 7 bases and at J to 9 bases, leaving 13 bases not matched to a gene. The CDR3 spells CASIEGTGPNGQYF. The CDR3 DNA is TGTGCCAGCATCGAGGGGACAGGGCCTAATGGGCAGTACTTC.

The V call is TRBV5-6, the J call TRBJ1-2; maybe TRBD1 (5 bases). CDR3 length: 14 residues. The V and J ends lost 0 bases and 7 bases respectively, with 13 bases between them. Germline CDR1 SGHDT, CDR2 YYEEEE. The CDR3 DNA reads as TGTGCCAGCAGCTTGGCCCAGGGTAGTGCTGGCTACACCTTC. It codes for CASSLAQGSAGYTF.

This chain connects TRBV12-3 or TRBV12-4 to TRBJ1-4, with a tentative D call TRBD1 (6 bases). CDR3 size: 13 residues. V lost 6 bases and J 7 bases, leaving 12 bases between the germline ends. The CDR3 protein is CASRPQGLEKLFF. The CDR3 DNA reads TGTGCCAGCAGGCCCCAGGGGCTTGAAAAACTGTTTTTT.

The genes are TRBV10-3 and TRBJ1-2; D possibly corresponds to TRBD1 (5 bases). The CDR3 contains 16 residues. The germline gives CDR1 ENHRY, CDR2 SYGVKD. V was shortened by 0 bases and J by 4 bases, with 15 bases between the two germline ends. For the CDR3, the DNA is TGTGCCATCAGTGAGTCGAGGGGAGGGTCGGGCTATGGCTACACCTTC. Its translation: CAISESRGGSGYGYTF.

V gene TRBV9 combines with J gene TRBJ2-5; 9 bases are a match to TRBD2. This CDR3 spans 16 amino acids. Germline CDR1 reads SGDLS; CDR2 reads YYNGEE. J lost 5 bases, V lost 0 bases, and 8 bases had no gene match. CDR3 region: CASSVGNSGGGETQYF. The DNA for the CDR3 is TGTGCCAGCAGCGTAGGGAATAGCGGGGGAGGGGAGACCCAGTACTTC.

DNA for the CDR3: TGTGCCAGCAGGGTAGGGCGGGGGGCAACTAATGAAAAACTGTTTTTT. Translating it yields CASRVGRGATNEKLFF. The chain links TRBV3-1 (or the pseudogene TRBV3-2) to TRBJ1-4; the D gene is possibly TRBD1 (5 bases). CDR1 LGHDT and CDR2 YNNKEL come from the germline V gene (reference sequence). V lost 6 bases to trimming and J lost 0 bases, with 14 bases between them. CDR3 length: 16 residues.